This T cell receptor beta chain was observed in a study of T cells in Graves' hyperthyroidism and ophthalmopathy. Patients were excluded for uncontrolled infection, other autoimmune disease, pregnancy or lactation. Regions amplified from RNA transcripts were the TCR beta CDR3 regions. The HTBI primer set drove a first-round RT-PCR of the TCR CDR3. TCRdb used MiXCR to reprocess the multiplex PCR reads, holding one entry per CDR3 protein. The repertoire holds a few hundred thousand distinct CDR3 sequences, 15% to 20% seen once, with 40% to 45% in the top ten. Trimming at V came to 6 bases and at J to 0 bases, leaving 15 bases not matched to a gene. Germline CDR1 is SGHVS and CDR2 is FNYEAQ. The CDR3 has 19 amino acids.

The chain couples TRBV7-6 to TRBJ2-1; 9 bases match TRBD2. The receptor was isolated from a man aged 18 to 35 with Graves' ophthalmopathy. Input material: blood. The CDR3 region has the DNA TGTGCCAGCAGTCGGGACTCTAGCGGGGTCCTTAGCTCCTACAATGAGCAGTTCTTC. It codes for CASSRDSSGVLSSYNEQFF.